This passage covers 23 T cell receptor beta chains from one sample sequenced in a study of blood T cell repertoires in COVID-19. The repertoire was sequenced with immunoSEQ multiplex PCR; TCRdb's copy has only in-frame clones and lacks some. Of some 350,000 clones in the sample, 90% to 95% were seen once. The material sequenced was peripheral blood. These receptors were collected from a woman younger than 30 who had recovered from COVID-19.

The rearrangement uses TRBV7-8 and TRBJ2-1; 9 nucleotides agree with TRBD2. The CDR3 spans 16 residues. Germline CDR1 is SGHVS and CDR2 is FQNEAQ. Unmatched junction bases numbered 10, after V lost 5 bases and J lost 5 bases. The CDR3 sequence: CASSIDIAGANNEQFF. The CDR3 DNA follows: TGTGCCAGCAGCATCGATATAGCGGGAGCGAACAATGAGCAGTTCTTC.

The chain couples TRBV12-3 or TRBV12-4 to TRBJ2-3, with a tentative D call TRBD1 (5 bases). Deletions cut 1 base from V and 6 bases from J, with 8 bases between. The CDR3 loop spans 13 amino acids. The CDR3 spells CASSLDYRDTQYF. CDR3 in DNA: TGTGCCAGCAGTTTAGACTACAGGGATACGCAGTATTTT.

The rearrangement uses TRBV5-6 and TRBJ1-3; the D gene is possibly TRBD1 (5 bases). The CDR3 is 16 amino acids. The germline V and J ends were trimmed by 1 base and 0 bases, with 11 bases remaining between them. Germline-derived CDR1 and CDR2 are SGHDT and YYEEEE. As DNA, the CDR3 is TGTGCCAGCAGCTTGACAGGTGTCAGCTCTGGAAACACCATATATTTT. Protein product: CASSLTGVSSGNTIYF. The complete variable domain, with remaining parts taken from reference TRBV5-6 and TRBJ1-3, reads DAGVTQSPTHLIKTRGQQVTLRCSPKSGHDTVSWYQQALGQGPQFIFQYYEEEERQRGNFPDRFSGHQFPNYSSELNVNALLLGDSALYLCASSLTGVSSGNTIYFGEGSWLTVV.

The CDR3 DNA follows: TGTGCCAGCATCGGGGGGCCGCAAGCGCCCCAAGAGACCCAGTACTTC. This gives the protein CASIGGPQAPQETQYF. The gene calls are TRBV2 and TRBJ2-5, with D possibly being TRBD2 (7 bases). CDR1 and CDR2 (germline): SNHLY, FYNNEI. The CDR3 consists of 16 residues. Trimming stripped 7 bases from V and 1 base from J, with 19 bases between.

The gene calls are TRBV7-9 and TRBJ2-1, with TRBD2 matching 11 bases. Trimming took 5 bases from V and 8 from J; bases not matched to a gene: 11. The CDR3 runs 16 residues. Germline V gene sequence: CDR1 SEHNR, CDR2 FQNEAQ (reference sequence). This CDR3 reads CASSLNSASGRYEQFF. The CDR3 coding sequence is TGTGCCAGCAGCCTCAACAGCGCTAGCGGGAGGTATGAGCAGTTCTTC.

This chain joins TRBV24-1 and TRBJ2-3; the D gene is possibly TRBD2 (6 bases). V was trimmed by 6 bases and J by 0 bases, leaving 9 bases between them. The CDR3 is 14 amino acids. CDR1 KGHDR and CDR2 SFDVKD come from the germline V gene. CDR3 loop: CATSFAGSTDTQYF. In nucleotides, the CDR3 is TGTGCCACCAGTTTCGCGGGAAGCACAGATACGCAGTATTTT.

The chain combines TRBV6-5 with TRBJ2-1; D not certain. The V end was cut by 5 bases, the J end by 2 bases, with 10 bases between. Germline values: CDR1 MNHEY, CDR2 SVGAGI. This CDR3 has 14 residues. CDR3 loop: CASSPSDPYNEQFF. The CDR3 bases are TGTGCCAGCAGTCCCAGCGACCCCTACAATGAGCAGTTCTTC.

The rearrangement links TRBV7-8 to TRBJ1-5; 10 positions match TRBD1. This CDR3 spans 16 amino acids. Unmatched junction bases numbered 4, after V lost 0 bases and J lost 5 bases. The germline V gene encodes CDR1 SGHVS and CDR2 FQNEAQ. As DNA, the CDR3 is TGTGCCAGCAGCTTAGCTGGGACAGGGGTCGATCAGCCCCAGCATTTT. Protein product: CASSLAGTGVDQPQHF.

V is TRBV9 and J is TRBJ2-3; tentatively, D is TRBD1 (6 bases). CDR3 length: 13 residues. Germline CDR1 and CDR2: SGDLS and YYNGEE. V was pared by 4 bases and J by 6 bases, with 12 bases between. The CDR3 loop reads CASSTTGSDTQYF. CDR3 coding DNA: TGTGCCAGCAGCACCACAGGGTCGGATACGCAGTATTTT.

The chain links TRBV3-1 (or the pseudogene TRBV3-2) to TRBJ1-1; D is unclear. This CDR3 spans 14 amino acids. V lost 0 bases, J lost 8 bases, and 13 bases lay in between. Germline V lookup: CDR1 LGHDT, CDR2 YNNKEL (reference sequence). CDR3 residues: CASSQDLAGWEAFF. CDR3 nucleotides: TGTGCCAGCAGCCAAGATTTGGCGGGCTGGGAAGCTTTCTTT.

The V and J genes are TRBV5-5 and TRBJ1-1, with TRBD1 as a possible D gene (5 bases). The germline V gene has CDR1 SGHKS and CDR2 YYEKEE (reference sequence). This CDR3 comprises 15 residues. V was shortened by 4 bases and J by 0 bases, with 13 bases between the two germline ends. DNA of the CDR3: TGTGCCAGCAGCGATCCGGGGGAAATGAACACTGAAGCTTTCTTT. Its translation is CASSDPGEMNTEAFF.

The V gene is TRBV28, the J gene TRBJ2-7; 7 nucleotides match TRBD2. CDR3 length: 13 residues. Germline CDR1 is MDHEN and CDR2 is SYDVKM. Trimming took 5 bases from V and 3 from J; bases not matched to a gene: 4. The CDR3 region is CASSPGTNYEQYV. CDR3 nucleotide sequence: TGTGCCAGCAGTCCCGGGACTAACTACGAGCAGTACGTC.

The CDR3 sequence is CASSSGAAGVIGELFF. The DNA of the CDR3 is TGCGCCAGCAGCTCCGGGGCAGCGGGAGTGATAGGGGAGCTGTTTTTT. The chain is built from TRBV5-1 and TRBJ2-2; TRBD2 matches at 8 bases. J gave up 8 bases and V 3 bases, and 12 bases lay outside the gene matches. CDR3 length equals 16 residues. The V gene's germline CDR1 is SGHRS and CDR2 YFSETQ.

The chain employs TRBV5-1 and TRBJ2-1, with 9 bases fitting TRBD2. Germline trimming cut 5 bases from V and 5 bases from J; bases unmatched to any gene: 5. The CDR3 is 14 amino acids. The germline V gene has CDR1 SGHRS and CDR2 YFSETQ. The CDR3 DNA reads TGCGCCAGCAGGGTGACTAGCGGAGACAATGAGCAGTTCTTC. Residues: CASRVTSGDNEQFF.

This clone was counted once. The chain has TRBV4-3 and TRBJ2-2; perhaps TRBD1 as D (6 bases). Trimming stripped 0 bases from V and 1 base from J, with 12 bases between. Germline CDR1 and CDR2: LGHNA and YSLEER. The CDR3 covers 17 residues. The CDR3 coding sequence is TGCGCCAGCAGCCAAGAAGTAGCCAGGGGGAACACCGGGGAGCTGTTTTTT. This gives the protein CASSQEVARGNTGELFF.

The chain carries TRBV5-8 and TRBJ2-1; TRBD1 agrees at 9 bases. This CDR3 has 16 amino acids. Germline trimming cut 0 bases from V and 7 bases from J; bases unmatched to any gene: 8. The germline gives CDR1 SGHTS, CDR2 YDEGEE. CDR3 DNA sequence: TGTGCCAGCAGCTTGGCCTACAGGACAGGGGAGAATGAGCAGTTCTTC. It codes for CASSLAYRTGENEQFF.

The V gene is TRBV27, the J gene TRBJ2-2, with TRBD1 as a possible D gene (5 bases). Germline assignment: CDR1 MNHEY and CDR2 SMNVEV (reference sequence). The V and J ends lost 2 bases and 3 bases respectively, with 10 bases between them. The CDR3 runs 15 residues. CDR3 sequence reads: CASSLKGLDTGELFF. Here the CDR3 DNA reads TGTGCCAGCAGTTTAAAGGGGTTGGACACCGGGGAGCTGTTTTTT.

The chain couples TRBV6-2 or TRBV6-3 to TRBJ2-7; 8 positions agree with TRBD1. Trimming cost V 5 bases and J 7 bases; bases outside gene matches: 10. The CDR3 is 14 residues long. Germline CDR1 and CDR2: MNHEY and SVGEGT. Here the CDR3 DNA reads TGTGCCAGCAGTACCTCCAGGGGGCTCGGTGAGCAGTACGTC. Amino acid sequence: CASSTSRGLGEQYV.

This clone was seen just once. The chain has TRBV10-1 and TRBJ2-1; 8 nucleotides match TRBD2. CDR3 length equals 17 residues. The trim removed 0 bases at V and 4 bases at J, leaving 8 bases unmatched. Germline V gene sequence: CDR1 WNHNN, CDR2 SYGVQD (reference sequence). The CDR3 loop is CASSESKRERQYNEQFF. The CDR3 region has the DNA TGCGCCAGCAGTGAGTCAAAGCGGGAGCGACAATACAATGAGCAGTTCTTC.

The chain carries TRBV5-4 and TRBJ2-5, with a possible D match to TRBD2 (5 bases). The CDR3 has 13 residues. Germline CDR1 reads SGHNT; CDR2 reads YYREEE (reference sequence). Trimming removed 4 bases at V and 7 bases at J, with 14 bases between. The DNA for the CDR3 is TGTGCCAGCAGCGGGCTGCACGCGGGGACCCAGTACTTC. Translation gives CASSGLHAGTQYF.

This chain joins TRBV10-3 and TRBJ2-3; tentative D call: TRBD1 (6 bases). CDR3 length equals 14 residues. V lost 7 bases and J lost 3, with 14 bases in between. From germline, CDR1 is ENHRY and CDR2 SYGVKD. CDR3 in amino acids: CAITRTASTDTQYF. Here the CDR3 DNA reads TGTGCCATCACCAGGACAGCCTCTACAGATACGCAGTATTTT.

The genes are TRBV6-1 and TRBJ1-1, with D unclear. CDR1 MNHNS and CDR2 SASEGT come from the germline V gene. The CDR3 consists of 11 residues. Trimming took 2 bases from V and 11 from J, leaving 9 bases between them. The CDR3 DNA sequence: TGTGCCAGCAGTGAACGTGTCGGGGCTTTCTTT. Amino acids: CASSERVGAFF.

The V and J genes are TRBV19 and TRBJ1-2, with 7 nucleotides matching TRBD1. The length of the CDR3 is 15 residues. Germline lookup yields CDR1 LNHDA and CDR2 SQIVND (reference sequence). With 1 base clipped from V and 4 bases from J, the junction kept 6 bases outside the gene matches. The CDR3 region has the DNA TGTGCCAGTAGTATAGGGGACAGACCCGTCTATGGCTACACCTTC. Its translation is CASSIGDRPVYGYTF.